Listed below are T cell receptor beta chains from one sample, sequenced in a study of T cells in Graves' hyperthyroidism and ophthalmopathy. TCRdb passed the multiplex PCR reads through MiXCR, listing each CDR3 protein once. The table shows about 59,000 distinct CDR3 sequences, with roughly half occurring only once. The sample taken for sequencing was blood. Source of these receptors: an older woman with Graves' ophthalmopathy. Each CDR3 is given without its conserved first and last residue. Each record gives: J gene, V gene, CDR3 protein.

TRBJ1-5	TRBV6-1	ASSIWAGQPQH
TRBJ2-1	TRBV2	ASSAPPGLAGGPYNEQF
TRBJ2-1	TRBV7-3	ASSFSGNSNEQF
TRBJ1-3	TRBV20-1	SASGTGTLNTIY
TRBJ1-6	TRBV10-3	ASRGGNSPLH
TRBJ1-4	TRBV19	ASSIRQGREKLF
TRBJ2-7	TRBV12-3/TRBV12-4	ASTLGAAYEQY
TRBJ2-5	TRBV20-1	SAPPGSSGTQY
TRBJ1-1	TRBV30	AWSLVGGVSEAC
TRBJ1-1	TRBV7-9	ASTSGQGAF
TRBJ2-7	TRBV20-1	SAQGAGYEQY
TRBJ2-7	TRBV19	ASTPGQISYEQY
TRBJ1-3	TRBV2	ASSRSTVVGNTIY
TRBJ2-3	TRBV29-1	SVGGRAADEQY
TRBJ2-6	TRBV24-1	ATSDPSGANVLT
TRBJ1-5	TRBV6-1	GFGPSGNNQPQH
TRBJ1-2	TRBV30	AWSVRRSDGYT
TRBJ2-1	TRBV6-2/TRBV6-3	ASSYGYEQF
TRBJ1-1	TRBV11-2	ASSSPRWDTEAF
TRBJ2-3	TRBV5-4	ASSLGQLVTDTRY